Below, one T cell receptor (beta chain) is given with its context. This sample stems from a study of blood T cell repertoires in COVID-19. Study-level information: Recovery meant two consecutive negative NP/OP PCR tests, professional clearance, or resolved symptoms.

In the original workflow: It was from reference gene primer amplification that nucleated cell counts were estimated. TCRdb's copy holds only in-frame clones and misses some; the assay was immunoSEQ multiplex PCR. V and J calls and clone size come straight from that table; D and trimming were deduced from the DNA. The sample shows roughly 190,000 clones, approximately 86% of them seen only once. The CDR3 runs to 15 residues. Per germline, CDR1 SNHLY and CDR2 FYNNEI. V lost 1 base and J lost 10, with 19 bases in between. Study members were between roughly 18 and 89 years old and lived in fewer than 30 US regions. Cohort assignment relied on participant-reported clinical history.

The clonotype was recovered from a woman aged 40 to 50 in a cohort exposed to, infected with or recovered from COVID-19 (not recorded which). Sequences were obtained from PBMCs or T cells enriched from blood (not recorded which). The genes are TRBV2 and TRBJ1-2; D call uncertain. The CDR3 coding sequence is TGTGCCAGCAGTGAAGGCCGAGTCTCTTCCCGAGCCTACACCTTC. It specifies CASSEGRVSSRAYTF.